This T cell receptor (beta chain) is from a study of T-cell memory formation after mild COVID-19. Study-wide results and limits: Among clones contracting day 15 to 85, CD4/CD8 was balanced, whereas later expanders leaned CD4+. There was no confirmation that second-wave clones peaking on day 37 were SARS-CoV-2 specific. Most CD4+ clones that shrank were in CM and EM, while CD8+ ones turned up in EMRA.

5'RACE with constant-segment primers yielded barcoded, UMI-tagged TCR alpha and TCR beta cDNA libraries. TCRdb reprocessed the 5' RACE reads via MiXCR and lists one record per CDR3 protein. The repertoire holds about 290,000 distinct CDR3 sequences, with about 16% as singletons. This clonotype showed up just a few times. Antigen unknown. V was pared by 2 bases and J by 5 bases, with 5 bases of the junction left unmatched. There are 14 residues in the CDR3. Germline V gives CDR1 MGHDK, CDR2 SYGVNS. Sequencing was done on a sample of PBMCs or a T cell subset sorted from them (not recorded which). This receptor was taken from a man between 18 and 35 years old who had mild COVID-19 (a few samples of this study predate the infection). Cell type and time point are not known. The rearrangement links TRBV25-1 to TRBJ2-7, with 8 bases fitting TRBD1. CDR3 bases: TGTGCCAGCAGTGAACGTGGACAGGGCCACGAGCAGTACTTC. Amino acid sequence: CASSERGQGHEQYF.